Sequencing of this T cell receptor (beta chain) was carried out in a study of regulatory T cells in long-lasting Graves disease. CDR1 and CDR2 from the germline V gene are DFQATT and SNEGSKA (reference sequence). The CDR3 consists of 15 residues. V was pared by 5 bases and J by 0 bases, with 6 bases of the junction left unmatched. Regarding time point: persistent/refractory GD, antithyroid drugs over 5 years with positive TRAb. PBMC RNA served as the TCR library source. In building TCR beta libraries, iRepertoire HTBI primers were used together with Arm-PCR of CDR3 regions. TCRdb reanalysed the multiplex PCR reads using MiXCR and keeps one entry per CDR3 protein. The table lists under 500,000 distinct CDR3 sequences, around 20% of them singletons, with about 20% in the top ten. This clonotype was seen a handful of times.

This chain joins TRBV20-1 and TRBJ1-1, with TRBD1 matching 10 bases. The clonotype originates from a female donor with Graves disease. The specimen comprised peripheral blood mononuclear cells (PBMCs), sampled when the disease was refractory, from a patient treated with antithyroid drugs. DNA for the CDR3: TGCAGTGCTCGAGGACAGGGGGGAATGAACACTGAAGCTTTCTTT. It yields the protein CSARGQGGMNTEAFF.